Listed below are T cell receptor beta chains from one sample, sequenced in a study of T cell responses to AZD1222 COVID-19 vaccine. Libraries were prepared by immunoSEQ multiplex PCR; TCRdb keeps only in-frame clonotypes and omits some of them. The table lists 150,000 to 200,000 clones, nearly 95% of them singletons. The sequencing used peripheral blood, collected 28 days after the second AZD1222 dose. Receptors originate from an adult who received the AZD1222 COVID-19 vaccine. CDR3s include the opening cysteine and the closing phenylalanine or tryptophan. A D gene is named only where the DNA matches it firmly. Some rows have no size entry. The others give once, few or many, or a class for an expanded clone.

D | size | J | V | DNA | CDR3
TRBD2 | NA | TRBJ2-1 | TRBV7-9 | TGTGCCAGCACGGGTCTAGCGGGAGACAATGAGCAGTTCTTC | CASTGLAGDNEQFF
NA | NA | TRBJ2-7 | TRBV5-5 | TGTGCCAGCAGCTCAGCCTACGAGCAGTACTTC | CASSSAYEQYF
TRBD2 | NA | TRBJ2-5 | TRBV7-3 | TGTGCCAGCAGCGATCAAAGGACTAGCGGGGAGACCCAGTACTTC | CASSDQRTSGETQYF
NA | NA | TRBJ2-6 | TRBV5-1 | TGCGCCAGCAGCTTTTTTTCGCCGTCCTCTGGGGCCAACGTCCTGACTTTC | CASSFFSPSSGANVLTF
TRBD1 | NA | TRBJ2-7 | TRBV5-1 | TGCGCCAGCAGTTTTCCACAGGGGGCCGGCGAGCAGTACTTC | CASSFPQGAGEQYF
NA | NA | TRBJ1-5 | TRBV19 | TGTGCCAGTAGTATAGACCAAGGTGGGGGTGTGGGACCCTCAGGTTGGGCCCAGCATTTT | CASSIDQGGGVGPSGWAQHF
TRBD2 | NA | TRBJ2-3 | TRBV29-1 | TGCAGCGTTGTGGGAGGGAGCACAGATACGCAGTATTTT | CSVVGGSTDTQYF
NA | NA | TRBJ1-3 | TRBV5-8 | TGTGCCAGCAGTTACCGGACAGCTCGAAACACCATATATTTT | CASSYRTARNTIYF
NA | many | TRBJ2-1 | TRBV6-5 | TGTGCCAGCAGTTACTCCCGAACATGGGACAATGAGCAGTTCTTC | CASSYSRTWDNEQFF
NA | NA | TRBJ1-3 | TRBV11-1 | TGTGCCAGCAGCCGACAGGCCTACTCTGGAAACACCATATATTTT | CASSRQAYSGNTIYF
NA | NA | TRBJ1-3 | TRBV18 | TGTGCCAGCTCACCATCGACAGACTCTGGAAACACCATATATTTT | CASSPSTDSGNTIYF
NA | NA | TRBJ1-5 | TRBV3-1/TRBV3-2 | TGTGCCAGCAGCCACGCAGGGGATCATCAGCCCCAGCATTTT | CASSHAGDHQPQHF
NA | NA | TRBJ2-7 | TRBV3-1/TRBV3-2 | TGTGCCAGCAACAACGGGGGCTCCTACGAGCAGTACTTC | CASNNGGSYEQYF
NA | NA | TRBJ2-6 | TRBV9 | TGTGCCAGCAGCGCCGGGGGGACAGCTGGGGCCAACGTCCTGACTTTC | CASSAGGTAGANVLTF
NA | NA | TRBJ1-1 | TRBV9 | TGTGCCAGCAGCGTTCGGGCGAACACTGAAGCTTTCTTT | CASSVRANTEAFF
NA | NA | TRBJ1-4 | TRBV3-1/TRBV3-2 | TGTGCCAGCAGCCATAGGCAGAACAATGAAAAACTGTTTTTT | CASSHRQNNEKLFF
NA | NA | TRBJ2-4 | TRBV11-3 | TGTGCCAGCAGCACCCCCGCCCTAGCCAAAAACATTCAGTACTTC | CASSTPALAKNIQYF
NA | NA | TRBJ1-1 | TRBV30 | TGTGCCTGGAGTGTATCGCCTTTGAACACTGAAGCTTTCTTT | CAWSVSPLNTEAFF
TRBD1 | NA | TRBJ1-5 | TRBV30 | TGTGCCTGGGACAGGGGGCTTCGTCAGCCCCAGCATTTT | CAWDRGLRQPQHF
TRBD1 | NA | TRBJ1-1 | TRBV6-1 | TGTGCCAGCAGTGAGCAGGGGGCTGGGACTGAAGCTTTCTTT | CASSEQGAGTEAFF
TRBD2 | NA | TRBJ2-1 | TRBV9 | TGTGCCAGCAGCTTAAGGACTAGCGAGTCCTACAATGAGCAGTTCTTC | CASSLRTSESYNEQFF
NA | NA | TRBJ1-5 | TRBV28 | TGTGCCAGCAGTTCCCGTCAGGGAGCTAGCAATCAGCCCCAGCATTTT | CASSSRQGASNQPQHF
NA | NA | TRBJ1-5 | TRBV6-6 | TGTGCCAGCAGCGAAAACACCGGTAGTCCCCAGCCCCAGCATTTT | CASSENTGSPQPQHF
NA | NA | TRBJ1-1 | TRBV19 | TGTGCCAGTAGTACGGGGGTCAACACTGAAGCTTTCTTT | CASSTGVNTEAFF
TRBD1 | NA | TRBJ2-1 | TRBV24-1 | TGTGCCACCAGTGACCGCACAGGGGGCCAATACTACAATGAGCAGTTCTTC | CATSDRTGGQYYNEQFF
NA | NA | TRBJ2-6 | TRBV19 | TGTGCCACCAGAATGAACGAAGCTTCCTCTGGGGCCAACGTCCTGACTTTC | CATRMNEASSGANVLTF
TRBD1 | NA | TRBJ1-1 | TRBV4-1 | TGCGCCAGCAGCCAAGGGGACAGCCGATACACTGAAGCTTTCTTT | CASSQGDSRYTEAFF
TRBD1 | NA | TRBJ2-1 | TRBV6-5 | TGTGCCAGCCTCAATCAGGGACAGGGTGAGCAGTTCTTC | CASLNQGQGEQFF
TRBD1 | NA | TRBJ1-3 | TRBV13 | TGTGCCAGCAGCCCCTTCAGGGGGCCCTCTGGAAACACCATATATTTT | CASSPFRGPSGNTIYF
TRBD1 | NA | TRBJ2-5 | TRBV5-4 | TGTGCCAGCAGCTCCCCGGGACAGGGGTGGAAAGAGACCCAGTACTTC | CASSSPGQGWKETQYF
NA | NA | TRBJ1-5 | TRBV19 | TGTGCCAGCACGGGGCACCTCCCGGGTCAGCCCCAGCATTTT | CASTGHLPGQPQHF
NA | NA | TRBJ1-2 | TRBV28 | TGTGCCAGCAGTTTATCAGGGGAGAACTATGGCTACACCTTC | CASSLSGENYGYTF
NA | NA | TRBJ1-2 | TRBV6-1 | TGTGCCAGCAGTGAAGCGGGGGACTCCTATGGCTACACCTTC | CASSEAGDSYGYTF
NA | NA | TRBJ2-1 | TRBV18 | TGTGCCAGCTCCCCAAGTAGTCGTGAGCAGTTCTTC | CASSPSSREQFF
NA | NA | TRBJ2-2 | TRBV27 | TGTGCCAGCAGTCCCCTCGACTCGACCGGGGAGCTGTTTTTT | CASSPLDSTGELFF
NA | NA | TRBJ1-1 | TRBV19 | TGTGCCAGTAGTATAGATTATGGCAGAGGGACTTTCTTT | CASSIDYGRGTFF
NA | NA | TRBJ1-1 | TRBV6-1 | TGTGCCAGCACCGAGGGAACAGGGTACACTGAAGCTTTCTTT | CASTEGTGYTEAFF
TRBD1 | NA | TRBJ1-2 | TRBV19 | TGTGCCAGTAGTCCACGGACAGGGTCAGCCTATGGCTACACCTTC | CASSPRTGSAYGYTF
NA | NA | TRBJ2-7 | TRBV9 | TGTGCCAGCAGCGCTGGGGGGCTTGGGGAGCAGTACTTC | CASSAGGLGEQYF
NA | NA | TRBJ1-4 | TRBV5-1 | TGCGCCAGCAGCCAAGCTGGGGGTGGCACTAATGAAAAACTGTTTTTT | CASSQAGGGTNEKLFF
NA | NA | TRBJ2-7 | TRBV11-3 | TGTGCCAGCAGCCTGACAGTCCAATACGAGCAGTACTTC | CASSLTVQYEQYF
TRBD2 | NA | TRBJ2-7 | TRBV5-1 | TGCGCCAGCAGCTTGGCCTGGGGGGGACGCGAGCAGTACTTC | CASSLAWGGREQYF
TRBD1 | NA | TRBJ1-4 | TRBV18 | TGTGCCAGCCGGTCGAAGGGGGCTCCTAATGAAAAACTGTTTTTT | CASRSKGAPNEKLFF
NA | NA | TRBJ2-1 | TRBV24-1 | TGTGCCACCAGTGATTTGACAGACAATGAGCAGTTCTTC | CATSDLTDNEQFF
NA | NA | TRBJ1-2 | TRBV28 | TGTGCCAGCACTTCCCACTCCAGCTACACCTTC | CASTSHSSYTF
NA | NA | TRBJ2-2 | TRBV21-1 | TGTGCCAGCAGCCCCCGGACAGGGTGTGCCGGGGAGCTGTTTTTT | CASSPRTGCAGELFF